This paragraph covers one TCR beta chain sequence. The data belong to a study of blood T cell repertoires in COVID-19. Study summary: Samples of COVID-19 (acute and convalescent) were obtained from the United States, Italy and Spain. T cells, B-cell-depleted T cells, or PBMCs supplied cDNA or gDNA.

Seattle's cohort entered during active infection and was followed longitudinally. Methods used by the authors: Cell counts per sample came from amplifying reference gene primers. Profiled with immunoSEQ multiplex PCR; TCRdb holds only in-frame clones, not every one. The D gene and trimming were derived from the DNA, and the V and J assignments and clone size from that table. Here the sample spans fewer than 600,000 clones, 89% being singletons. The germline V and J ends were trimmed by 1 base and 8 bases, with 5 bases remaining between them. The CDR3 length is 11 residues. Per the germline V gene, CDR1 is GTSNPN and CDR2 is SVGIG (reference sequence).

The clonotype was recovered from a man younger than 35 with COVID-19, enrolled during active disease. The chain couples TRBV30 to TRBJ1-4; D gene uncertain. Material for sequencing was peripheral blood. Written as DNA, the CDR3 is TGTGCCTGGAGTGGGAGGGAAAAACTGTTTTTT. It translates to CAWSGREKLFF.